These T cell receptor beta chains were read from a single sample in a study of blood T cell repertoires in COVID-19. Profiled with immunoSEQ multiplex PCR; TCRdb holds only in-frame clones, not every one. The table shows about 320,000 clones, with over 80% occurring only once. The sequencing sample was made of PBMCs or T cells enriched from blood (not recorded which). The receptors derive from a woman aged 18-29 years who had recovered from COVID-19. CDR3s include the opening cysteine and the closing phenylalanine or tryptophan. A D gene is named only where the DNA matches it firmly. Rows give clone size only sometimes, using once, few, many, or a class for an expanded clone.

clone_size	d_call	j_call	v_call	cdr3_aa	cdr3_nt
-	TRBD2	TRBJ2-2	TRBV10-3	CAISKTSGGAMDTGELFF	TGTGCCATCAGCAAAACTAGCGGGGGGGCCATGGACACCGGGGAGCTGTTTTTT
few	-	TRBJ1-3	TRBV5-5	CASSLGANTIYF	TGTGCCAGCAGCTTGGGGGCAAACACCATATATTTT
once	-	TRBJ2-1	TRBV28	CASSSQGQRVFEQFF	TGTGCCAGCAGTTCGCAGGGACAGCGGGTTTTTGAGCAGTTCTTC
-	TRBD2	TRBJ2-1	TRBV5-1	CASSLGLAGVPLLYNEQFF	TGCGCCAGCAGCTTGGGACTAGCGGGAGTCCCACTCCTCTACAATGAGCAGTTCTTC
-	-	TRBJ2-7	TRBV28	CASTSTRDSTYEQYF	TGTGCCAGCACCTCAACCCGGGACTCGACCTACGAGCAGTACTTC
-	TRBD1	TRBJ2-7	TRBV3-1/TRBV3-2	CASSQVTDRDYEQYF	TGTGCCAGCAGCCAAGTGACTGACAGGGACTACGAGCAGTACTTC
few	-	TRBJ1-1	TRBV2	CASSTFTGLNRYTEAFF	TGTGCCAGCAGTACCTTTACAGGGCTTAATAGGTACACTGAAGCTTTCTTT
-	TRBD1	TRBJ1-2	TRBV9	CASSVSGGVYGYTF	TGTGCCAGCAGCGTATCAGGGGGAGTCTATGGCTACACCTTC
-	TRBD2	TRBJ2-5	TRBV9	CASSVGGSSGFSTQYF	TGTGCCAGCAGCGTAGGAGGGTCTAGCGGGTTTTCGACCCAGTACTTC
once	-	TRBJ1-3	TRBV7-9	CASSINRRPGNTIYF	TGTGCCAGCAGCATTAATAGGAGGCCGGGAAACACCATATATTTT
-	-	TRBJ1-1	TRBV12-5	CASGVDSMNTEAFF	TGTGCTAGTGGCGTCGACAGCATGAACACTGAAGCTTTCTTT
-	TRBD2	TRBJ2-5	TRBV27	CASSLFGPAGGRFEETQYF	TGTGCCAGCAGTTTATTCGGCCCGGCGGGGGGGCGGTTTGAAGAGACCCAGTACTTC
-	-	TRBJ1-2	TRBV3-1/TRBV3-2	CASSQDPGNYGYTF	TGTGCCAGCAGCCAAGACCCGGGAAACTATGGCTACACCTTC
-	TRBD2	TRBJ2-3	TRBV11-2	CASRMLAGGTDTQYF	TGTGCCAGCAGGATGCTAGCGGGAGGCACAGATACGCAGTATTTT
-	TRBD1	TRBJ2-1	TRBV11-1	CASSDGQGYNEQFF	TGTGCCAGCAGCGATGGACAGGGGTACAATGAGCAGTTCTTC
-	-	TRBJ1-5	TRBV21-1	CASSKKERQAGQPQHF	TGTGCCAGCAGCAAAAAGGAACGGCAGGCTGGTCAGCCCCAGCATTTT